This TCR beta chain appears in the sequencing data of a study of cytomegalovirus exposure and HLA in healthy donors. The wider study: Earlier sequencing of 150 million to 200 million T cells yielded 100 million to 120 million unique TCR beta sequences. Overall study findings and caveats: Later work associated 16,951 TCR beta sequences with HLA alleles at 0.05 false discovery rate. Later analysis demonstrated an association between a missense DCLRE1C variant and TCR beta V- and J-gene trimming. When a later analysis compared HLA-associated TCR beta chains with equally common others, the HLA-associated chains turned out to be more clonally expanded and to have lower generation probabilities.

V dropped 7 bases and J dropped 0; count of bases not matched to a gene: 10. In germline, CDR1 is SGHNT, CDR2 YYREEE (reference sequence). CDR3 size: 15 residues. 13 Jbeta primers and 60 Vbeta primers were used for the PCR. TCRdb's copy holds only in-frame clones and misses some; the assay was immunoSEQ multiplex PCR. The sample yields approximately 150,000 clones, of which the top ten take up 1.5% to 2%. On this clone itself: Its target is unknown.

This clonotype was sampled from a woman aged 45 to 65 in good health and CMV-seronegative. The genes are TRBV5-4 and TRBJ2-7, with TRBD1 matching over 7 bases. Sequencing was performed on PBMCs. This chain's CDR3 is CASSYGTALSYEQYF. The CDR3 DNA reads TGTGCCAGCTCCTATGGGACAGCGCTCTCCTACGAGCAGTACTTC.